This T cell receptor (beta chain) was captured in a study of human T cells and chemical hapten exposure. Study findings and constraints: There was no change with DPC sensitization in TCRs above 1 in 1000 frequency.

Germline assignment: CDR1 SGHTA and CDR2 FQGNSA. V lost 0 bases to trimming and J lost 4 bases; unmatched junction nucleotides: 18. The CDR3 length is 20 residues. Time point of the sample: patch test 2, 6 weeks after DPC sensitization. Noted treatment: therapeutic diphenylcyclopropenone sensitization with weekly scalp DPC. About this clonotype: Its antigen is still unknown.

TCRdb reanalysed the RACE reads using MiXCR and keeps one entry per CDR3 protein. Among approximately 120,000 distinct CDR3 sequences listed, roughly 10% were seen once. The gene calls are TRBV7-2 and TRBJ2-7, with 10 bases aligning to TRBD2. Sample: whole blood, taken in connection with sensitization to the hapten diphenylcyclopropenone (DPC). This clonotype was sampled from a woman in her thirties or forties with alopecia areata. Some clones in this sample may be carry-over from other donors' samples. The CDR3 loop is CASSLAGVPSGGLVNYEQYF. The CDR3 region has the DNA TGTGCCAGCAGCTTAGCGGGTGTTCCTAGCGGGGGTCTGGTCAATTACGAGCAGTACTTC.